This T cell receptor (beta chain) is drawn from a study of blood T cell repertoires in COVID-19. Study at large: Samples taken during acute and convalescent COVID-19 were collected in the United States, Italy and Spain. In each case, the material was cDNA or gDNA derived from T cells, B-cell-depleted T cells, or PBMCs.

Germline CDR1 reads LGHNA; CDR2 reads YSLEER. This CDR3 spans 16 amino acids. Trimming stripped 1 base from V and 0 bases from J, with 10 bases between. The authors' processing: Researchers report that nucleated cell counts were estimated from reference gene primer amplification. Data came from immunoSEQ multiplex PCR; TCRdb stores just in-frame clones and leaves some out. V, J and clone size are those of that table, while D and trimming were read from the DNA. The sample consists of 150,000 to 200,000 clones, 90% to 95% of them appearing once. The receptor comes from a woman aged 45 to 65 with acute or convalescent COVID-19. The chain recombines TRBV4-3 with TRBJ1-3; no clear D gene. The specimen sequenced was peripheral blood. The CDR3 sequence is CASSQGSSSSGNTIYF. CDR3 nucleotides: TGCGCCAGCAGCCAAGGTAGCTCGAGCTCTGGAAACACCATATATTTT.